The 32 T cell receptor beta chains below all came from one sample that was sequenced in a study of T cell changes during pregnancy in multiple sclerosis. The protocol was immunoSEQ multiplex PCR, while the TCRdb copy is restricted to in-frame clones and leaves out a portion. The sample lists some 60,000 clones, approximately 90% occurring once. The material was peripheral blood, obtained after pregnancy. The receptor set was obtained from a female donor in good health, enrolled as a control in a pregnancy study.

The CDR3 DNA reads TGTGCCAGCAGCCCGGGGGGAGCCTACGAGCAGTACTTC. As protein: CASSPGGAYEQYF. The V call is TRBV7-9, the J call TRBJ2-7; 7 bases map to TRBD2. V dropped 5 bases and J dropped 2; count of bases not matched to a gene: 3. The CDR3 covers 13 residues. In germline, CDR1 is SEHNR, CDR2 FQNEAQ (reference sequence). Filled out from reference TRBV7-9 and TRBJ2-7, the complete variable domain reads DTGVSQNPRHKITKRGQNVTFRCDPISEHNRLYWYRQTLGQGPEFLTYFQNEAQLEKSRLLSDRFSAERPKGSFSTLEIQRTEQGDSAMYLCASSPGGAYEQYFGPGTRLTVT.

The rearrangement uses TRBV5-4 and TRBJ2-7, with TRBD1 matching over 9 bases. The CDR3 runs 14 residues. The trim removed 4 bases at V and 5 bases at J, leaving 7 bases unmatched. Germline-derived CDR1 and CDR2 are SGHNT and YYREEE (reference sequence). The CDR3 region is CASSGDRVPHEQYF. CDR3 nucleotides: TGTGCCAGCAGCGGGGACAGGGTTCCCCACGAGCAGTACTTC.

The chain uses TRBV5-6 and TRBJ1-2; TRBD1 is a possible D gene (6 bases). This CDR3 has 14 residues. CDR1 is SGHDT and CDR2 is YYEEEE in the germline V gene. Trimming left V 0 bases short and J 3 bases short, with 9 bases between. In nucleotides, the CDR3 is TGTGCCAGCAGCTTGGGAGGGGGAGACTATGGCTACACCTTC. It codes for CASSLGGGDYGYTF.

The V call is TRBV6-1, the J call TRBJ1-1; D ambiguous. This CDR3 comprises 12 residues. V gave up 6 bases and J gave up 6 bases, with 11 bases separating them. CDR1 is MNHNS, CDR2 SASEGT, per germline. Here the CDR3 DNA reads TGTGCCAGCAGCCGACATTTTTCTGAAGCTTTCTTT. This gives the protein CASSRHFSEAFF.

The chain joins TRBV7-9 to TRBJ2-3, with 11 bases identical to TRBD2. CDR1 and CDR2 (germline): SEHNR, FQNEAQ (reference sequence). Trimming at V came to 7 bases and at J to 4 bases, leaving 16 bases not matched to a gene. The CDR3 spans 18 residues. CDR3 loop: CASTSFVSGGAGADTQYF. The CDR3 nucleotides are TGTGCCAGCACCTCATTTGTTAGCGGGGGGGCCGGGGCAGATACGCAGTATTTT.

CDR3 amino acids: CSVVSSGNTIYF. The DNA for the CDR3 is TGCAGCGTTGTATCCTCTGGAAACACCATATATTTT. This chain connects TRBV29-1 to TRBJ1-3; D uncertain. The CDR3 has 12 residues. The germline V gene encodes CDR1 SQVTM and CDR2 ANQGSEA. The germline V and J ends were trimmed by 4 bases and 0 bases, with 4 bases remaining between them.

The CDR3: CASSLDVGGTGELFF. The CDR3 region has the DNA TGTGCCAGCAGCTTAGACGTAGGGGGCACCGGGGAGCTGTTTTTT. J is TRBJ2-2 and V is TRBV7-3; perhaps TRBD1 as D (6 bases). This CDR3 comprises 15 residues. Trimming removed 2 bases at V and 4 bases at J, with 11 bases between. Germline CDR1 is SGHTA and CDR2 is FQGTGA.

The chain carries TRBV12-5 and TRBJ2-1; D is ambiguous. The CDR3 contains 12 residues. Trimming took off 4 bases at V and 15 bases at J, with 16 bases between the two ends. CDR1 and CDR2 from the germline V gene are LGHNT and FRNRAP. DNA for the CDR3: TGTGCTAGTGGTTCAGGCCTCGAGTACCCGTTCTTC. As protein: CASGSGLEYPFF.

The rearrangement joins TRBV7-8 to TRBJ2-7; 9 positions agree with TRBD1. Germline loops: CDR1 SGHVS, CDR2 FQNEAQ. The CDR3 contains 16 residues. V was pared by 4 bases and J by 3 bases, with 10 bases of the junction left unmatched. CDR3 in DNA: TGTGCCAGCAGCTCCACACCGGGACAGGGAATCTACGAGCAGTACTTC. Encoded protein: CASSSTPGQGIYEQYF.

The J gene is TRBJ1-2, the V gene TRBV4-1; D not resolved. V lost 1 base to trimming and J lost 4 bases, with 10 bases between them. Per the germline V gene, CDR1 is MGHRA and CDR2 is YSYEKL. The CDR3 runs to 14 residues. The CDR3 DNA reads TGCGCCAGCAGCCAAGTCGGGGTAGGCTATGGCTACACCTTC. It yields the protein CASSQVGVGYGYTF.

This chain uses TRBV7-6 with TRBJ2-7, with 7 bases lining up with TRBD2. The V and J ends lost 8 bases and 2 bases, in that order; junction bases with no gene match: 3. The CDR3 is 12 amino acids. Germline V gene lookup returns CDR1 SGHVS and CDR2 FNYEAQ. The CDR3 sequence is CASGGGPYEQYF. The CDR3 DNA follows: TGTGCCAGCGGGGGGGGTCCCTACGAGCAGTACTTC.

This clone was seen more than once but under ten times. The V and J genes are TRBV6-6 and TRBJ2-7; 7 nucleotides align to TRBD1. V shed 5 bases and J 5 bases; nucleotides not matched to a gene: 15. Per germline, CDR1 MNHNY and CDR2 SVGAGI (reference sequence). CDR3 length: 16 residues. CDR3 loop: CASSPDRQGDDHEQYF. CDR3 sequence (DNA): TGTGCCAGCAGTCCCGATAGACAGGGAGACGACCACGAGCAGTACTTC.

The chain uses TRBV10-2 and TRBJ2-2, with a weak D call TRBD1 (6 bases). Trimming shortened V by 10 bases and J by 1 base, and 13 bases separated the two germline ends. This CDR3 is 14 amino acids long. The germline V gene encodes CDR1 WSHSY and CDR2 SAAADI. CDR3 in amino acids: CATSWGRNTGELFF. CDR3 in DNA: TGCGCCACCTCATGGGGGCGGAACACCGGGGAGCTGTTTTTT.

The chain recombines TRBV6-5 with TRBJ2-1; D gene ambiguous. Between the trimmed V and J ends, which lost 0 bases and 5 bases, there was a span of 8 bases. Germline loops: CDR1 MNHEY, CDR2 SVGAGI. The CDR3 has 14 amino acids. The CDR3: CASSYSAENNEQFF. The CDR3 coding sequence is TGTGCCAGCAGTTACTCGGCTGAAAACAATGAGCAGTTCTTC.

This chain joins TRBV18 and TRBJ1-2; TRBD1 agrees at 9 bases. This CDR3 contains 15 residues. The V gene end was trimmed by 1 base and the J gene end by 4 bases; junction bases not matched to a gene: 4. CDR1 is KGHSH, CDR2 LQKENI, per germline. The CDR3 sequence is CASSPRTGDTYGYTF. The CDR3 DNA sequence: TGTGCCAGCTCACCACGGACAGGGGATACCTATGGCTACACCTTC.

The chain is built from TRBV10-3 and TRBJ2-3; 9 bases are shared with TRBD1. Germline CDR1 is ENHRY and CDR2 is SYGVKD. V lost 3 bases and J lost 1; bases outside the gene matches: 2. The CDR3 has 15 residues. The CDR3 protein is CAISDRTGGTDTQYF. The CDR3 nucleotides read TGTGCCATCAGTGACCGGACAGGGGGCACAGATACGCAGTATTTT.

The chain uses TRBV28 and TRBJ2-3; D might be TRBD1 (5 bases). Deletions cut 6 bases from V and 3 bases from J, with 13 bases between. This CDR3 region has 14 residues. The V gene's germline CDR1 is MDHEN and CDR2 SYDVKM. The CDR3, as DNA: TGTGCCAGCAGACAACTCGACAGAACAGATACGCAGTATTTT. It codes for CASRQLDRTDTQYF.

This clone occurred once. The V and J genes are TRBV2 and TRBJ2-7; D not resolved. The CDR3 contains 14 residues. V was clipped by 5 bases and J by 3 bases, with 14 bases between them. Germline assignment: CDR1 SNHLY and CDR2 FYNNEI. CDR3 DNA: TGTGCCAGCAGTCCCCGCGCGAGCTACTACGAGCAGTACTTC. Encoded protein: CASSPRASYYEQYF.

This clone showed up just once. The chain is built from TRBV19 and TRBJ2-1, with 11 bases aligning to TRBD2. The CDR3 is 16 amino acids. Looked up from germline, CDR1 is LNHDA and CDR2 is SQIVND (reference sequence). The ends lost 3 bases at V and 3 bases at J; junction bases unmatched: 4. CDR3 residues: CASSMVGTSGYNEQFF. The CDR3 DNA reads TGTGCCAGTAGTATGGTAGGGACTAGCGGCTACAATGAGCAGTTCTTC.

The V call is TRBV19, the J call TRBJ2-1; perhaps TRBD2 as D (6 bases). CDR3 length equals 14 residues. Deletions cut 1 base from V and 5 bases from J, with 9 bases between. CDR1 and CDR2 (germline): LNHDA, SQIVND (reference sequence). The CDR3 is CASSIGGRHNEQFF. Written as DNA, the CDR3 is TGTGCCAGTAGTATAGGGGGGAGGCACAATGAGCAGTTCTTC.

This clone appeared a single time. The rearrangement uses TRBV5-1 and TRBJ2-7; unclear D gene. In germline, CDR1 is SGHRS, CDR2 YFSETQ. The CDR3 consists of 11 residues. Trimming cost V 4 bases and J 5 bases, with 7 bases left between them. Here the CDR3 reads CASSLSDEQYF. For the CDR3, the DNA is TGCGCCAGCAGCCTGAGCGACGAGCAGTACTTC.

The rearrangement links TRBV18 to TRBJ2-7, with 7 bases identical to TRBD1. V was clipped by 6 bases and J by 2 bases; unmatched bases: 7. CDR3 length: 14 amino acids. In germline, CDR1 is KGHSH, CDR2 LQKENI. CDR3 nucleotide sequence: TGTGCCAGCTCCCAGAGGGGACAGACCTACGAGCAGTACTTC. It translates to CASSQRGQTYEQYF.

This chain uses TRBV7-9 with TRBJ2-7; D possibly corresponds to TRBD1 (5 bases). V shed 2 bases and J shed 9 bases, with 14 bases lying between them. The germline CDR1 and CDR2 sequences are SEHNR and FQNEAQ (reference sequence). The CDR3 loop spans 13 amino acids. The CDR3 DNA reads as TGTGCCAGCAGCTTAACCGGGCCTCAGGGGCAGTACTTC. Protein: CASSLTGPQGQYF. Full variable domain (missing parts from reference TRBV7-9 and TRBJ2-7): DTGVSQNPRHKITKRGQNVTFRCDPISEHNRLYWYRQTLGQGPEFLTYFQNEAQLEKSRLLSDRFSAERPKGSFSTLEIQRTEQGDSAMYLCASSLTGPQGQYFGPGTRLTVT.

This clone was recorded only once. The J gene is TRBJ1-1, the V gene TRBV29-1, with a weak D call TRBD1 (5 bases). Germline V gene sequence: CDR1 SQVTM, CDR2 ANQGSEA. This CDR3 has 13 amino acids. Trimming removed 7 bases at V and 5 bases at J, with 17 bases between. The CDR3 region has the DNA TGCAGCGCCACATTATATAGGACAACTGAAGCTTTCTTT. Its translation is CSATLYRTTEAFF.

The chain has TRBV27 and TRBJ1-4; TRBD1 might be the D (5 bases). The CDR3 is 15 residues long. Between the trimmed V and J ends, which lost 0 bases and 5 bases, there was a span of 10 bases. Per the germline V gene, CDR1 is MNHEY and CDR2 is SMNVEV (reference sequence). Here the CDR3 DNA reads TGTGCCAGCAGTTTATCCAGGCGGGGGAATGAAAAACTGTTTTTT. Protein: CASSLSRRGNEKLFF. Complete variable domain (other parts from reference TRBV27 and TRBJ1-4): EAQVTQNPRYLITVTGKKLTVTCSQNMNHEYMSWYRQDPGLGLRQIYYSMNVEVTDKGDVPEGYKVSRKEKRNFPLILESPSPNQTSLYFCASSLSRRGNEKLFFGSGTQLSVL.

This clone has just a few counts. CDR3 DNA: TGTGCCAGCAGCTTGGCAGGACTAGCGGAAATGGGTGAGCAGTTCTTC. Protein product: CASSLAGLAEMGEQFF. The chain joins TRBV5-4 to TRBJ2-1, with TRBD2 matching over 10 bases. Germline V gene lookup returns CDR1 SGHNT and CDR2 YYREEE (reference sequence). The CDR3 loop spans 16 amino acids. V lost 0 bases to trimming and J lost 9 bases; unmatched junction nucleotides: 9. Together with reference TRBV5-4 and TRBJ2-1, the CDR3 gives the full variable domain: ETGVTQSPTHLIKTRGQQVTLRCSSQSGHNTVSWYQQALGQGPQFIFQYYREEENGRGNFPPRFSGLQFPNYSSELNVNALELDDSALYLCASSLAGLAEMGEQFFGPGTRLTVL.

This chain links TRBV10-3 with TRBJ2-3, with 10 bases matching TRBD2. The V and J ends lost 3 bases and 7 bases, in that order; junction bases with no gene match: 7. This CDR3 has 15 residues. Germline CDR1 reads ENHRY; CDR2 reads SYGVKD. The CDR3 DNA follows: TGTGCCATCAGTGATAGACTAGCGGGCACTCATACGCAGTATTTT. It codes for CAISDRLAGTHTQYF.

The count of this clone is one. This CDR3 reads CASSDRLGLAEKSNEQFF. Here the CDR3 DNA reads TGCGCCAGCAGTGACAGGTTAGGACTAGCGGAGAAAAGCAATGAGCAGTTCTTC. This chain links TRBV10-2 with TRBJ2-1; 10 bases match TRBD2. V dropped 3 bases and J dropped 6; count of bases not matched to a gene: 14. This CDR3 spans 18 amino acids. In germline, CDR1 is WSHSY, CDR2 SAAADI.

The CDR3 sequence is CAIAPHPGFDSNQPQHF. CDR3 nucleotide sequence: TGCGCCATTGCACCCCATCCAGGATTCGATAGCAATCAGCCCCAGCATTTT. The chain combines TRBV10-1 with TRBJ1-5; D remains unclear. Germline CDR1 reads WNHNN; CDR2 reads SYGVQD (reference sequence). V lost 10 bases to trimming and J lost 0 bases, with 22 bases between them. This CDR3 region has 17 residues.

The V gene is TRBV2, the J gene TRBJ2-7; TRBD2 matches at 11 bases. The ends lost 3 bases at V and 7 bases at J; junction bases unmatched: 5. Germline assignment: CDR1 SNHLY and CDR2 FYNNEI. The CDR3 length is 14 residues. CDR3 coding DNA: TGTGCCAGCAGTGAGGAGAGACTAGCGGGAGAGCAGTACTTC. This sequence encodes CASSEERLAGEQYF.

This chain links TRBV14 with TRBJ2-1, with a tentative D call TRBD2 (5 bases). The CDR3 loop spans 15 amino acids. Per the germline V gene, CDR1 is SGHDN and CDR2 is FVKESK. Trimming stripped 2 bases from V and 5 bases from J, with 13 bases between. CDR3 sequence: CASSQRRALNNEQFF. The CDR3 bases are TGTGCCAGCAGCCAACGGCGGGCGCTTAACAATGAGCAGTTCTTC.

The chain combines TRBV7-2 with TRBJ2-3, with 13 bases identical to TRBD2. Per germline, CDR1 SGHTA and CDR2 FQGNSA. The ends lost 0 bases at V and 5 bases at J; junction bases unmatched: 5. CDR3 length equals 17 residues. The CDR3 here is CASSLAAGLAGVDTQYF. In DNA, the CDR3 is TGTGCCAGCAGCTTAGCAGCTGGACTAGCGGGAGTAGATACGCAGTATTTT.